This TCR beta chain was sequenced in a study of T cell clones after liver transplantation. Whole-study context: Apart from a few HCV-positive recipients, transplants were for non-autoimmune, non-viral reasons. Without induction therapy, subjects received standard immunosuppression until 12-24 months post-transplant. Study-wide findings and caveats: Conclusions were preliminary, with small, heterogeneous patient groups.

Produced via immunoSEQ multiplex PCR; TCRdb's table is partial and in-frame only. The data contain about 70,000 clones, 80% of them singletons. Details on this clone: The antigen is not known.

The sequence derives from a human patient who received a liver transplant. Certain T cells may be donor cells from the graft. This sample comprised CD4+ T cells from blood, obtained 12 months after liver transplant.

The CDR3 spells CASSLGGQGNTEAFF. CDR3 sequence (DNA): TGTGCCAGCAGCTTAGGGGGACAGGGAAACACTGAAGCTTTCTTT. V and J are TRBV11-3 and TRBJ1-1; TRBD1 matches 9 bases. The germline V gene encodes CDR1 SGHNT and CDR2 YENEEA. With V trimmed by 1 base and J by 2 bases, 2 bases remained unmatched. The CDR3 has 15 residues.